The 25 T cell receptor beta chains below all came from one sample that was sequenced in a study of T cell responses to AZD1222 COVID-19 vaccine (dated by TCRdb to the early 2020s). The time point label on this specimen signifies: baseline before first vaccination. The library was made by the immunoSEQ multiplex PCR assay. TCRdb's version of the immuneACCESS table is confined to in-frame rearrangements and falls short of the full clone set. An unresolved V gene accounts for under half of the shortfall where checked; the remainder is of unknown origin. This sample comprises around 130,000 clones, roughly 93% of them detected only once. The top ten constitute under 4% of the sample. Sample: peripheral blood, taken on day 0 of AZD1222 vaccination. The receptors were sampled from an adult in good health.

The rearrangement links TRBV5-1 to TRBJ2-7, with TRBD2 matching 7 bases. V was clipped by 4 bases and J by 5 bases; unmatched bases: 9. Germline CDR1 is SGHRS and CDR2 is YFSETQ. CDR3 size: 14 residues. The CDR3 region has the DNA TGCGCCAGCAGCATGGGAGGGCCAGAAGACGAGCAGTACTTC. As protein: CASSMGGPEDEQYF.

The rearrangement joins TRBV5-1 to TRBJ1-1, with D tentatively TRBD1 (6 bases). The V end lost 0 bases, the J end lost 0 bases, and 18 bases lay between the germline ends. CDR1 is SGHRS and CDR2 is YFSETQ in the germline V gene. The CDR3 covers 18 residues. CDR3 loop: CASSLGSRGAVLNTEAFF. The CDR3 DNA follows: TGCGCCAGCAGCTTGGGTAGCCGGGGGGCCGTGTTGAACACTGAAGCTTTCTTT. The full variable domain, rest sourced from reference TRBV5-1 and TRBJ1-1, is KAGVTQTPRYLIKTRGQQVTLSCSPISGHRSVSWYQQTPGQGLQFLFEYFSETQRNKGNFPGRFSGRQFSNSRSEMNVSTLELGDSALYLCASSLGSRGAVLNTEAFFGQGTRLTVV.

The chain links TRBV27 to TRBJ1-2; D may be TRBD1 (5 bases). Trimming left V 8 bases short and J 5 bases short, with 21 bases between. Germline values: CDR1 MNHEY, CDR2 SMNVEV (reference sequence). CDR3 size: 15 residues. CDR3 amino acids: CASASTASLGYGYTF. The CDR3 nucleotides read TGTGCCAGCGCTTCGACAGCTTCGCTGGGGTATGGCTACACCTTC.

This chain uses TRBV27 with TRBJ1-1; a weak D match, TRBD1 (6 bases). CDR1 is MNHEY and CDR2 is SMNVEV in the germline V gene (reference sequence). The V end lost 0 bases, the J end lost 4 bases, and 9 bases lay between the germline ends. The CDR3 is 14 amino acids. The CDR3 coding sequence is TGTGCCAGCAGTTTATCCGTGGGGGCCACTGAAGCTTTCTTT. It codes for CASSLSVGATEAFF.

The chain links TRBV6-1 to TRBJ1-6, with no clear D. The CDR3 runs 17 residues. Germline V gene lookup returns CDR1 MNHNS and CDR2 SASEGT. V lost 0 bases and J 0 bases, leaving 9 bases between the germline ends. The CDR3 protein is CASSEAPDGSYNSPLHF. CDR3 DNA sequence: TGTGCCAGCAGTGAAGCGCCGGACGGCTCCTATAATTCACCCCTCCACTTT.

The V and J genes are TRBV15 and TRBJ2-7; D is perhaps TRBD1 (5 bases). The germline gives CDR1 LNHNV, CDR2 YYDKDF (reference sequence). The CDR3 is 14 residues long. V shed 2 bases and J shed 4 bases, with 12 bases lying between them. CDR3 DNA: TGTGCCACCAGCAGATGGGTACAGGATTACGAGCAGTACTTC. As protein: CATSRWVQDYEQYF.

The chain employs TRBV4-3 and TRBJ1-1; D remains ambiguous. V shed 0 bases and J shed 4 bases, with 15 bases lying between them. CDR3 length: 16 residues. Germline CDR1 LGHNA, CDR2 YSLEER. The CDR3 reads CASSQESPIFATEAFF. CDR3 nucleotide sequence: TGCGCCAGCAGCCAAGAGAGCCCTATCTTCGCCACTGAAGCTTTCTTT.

The rearrangement links TRBV2 to TRBJ1-3; D not certain. V was trimmed by 7 bases and J by 0 bases, leaving 10 bases between them. This CDR3 region has 14 residues. CDR1 and CDR2 from the germline V gene are SNHLY and FYNNEI. The chain's CDR3 is CASMQESSGNTIYF. The CDR3 DNA sequence: TGTGCCAGCATGCAGGAGAGCTCTGGAAACACCATATATTTT.

This chain connects TRBV28 to TRBJ2-1; D not certain. V lost 5 bases, J lost 4 bases, and 12 bases lay in between. The CDR3 spans 14 residues. Germline CDR1 reads MDHEN; CDR2 reads SYDVKM. For the CDR3, the DNA is TGTGCCAGCAGTCTCCAAACATTATACAATGAGCAGTTCTTC. This gives the protein CASSLQTLYNEQFF.

V usage is TRBV3-1 (or the pseudogene TRBV3-2) and J usage is TRBJ1-5, with TRBD1 identical over 7 bases. The germline V gene encodes CDR1 LGHDT and CDR2 YNNKEL (reference sequence). V dropped 5 bases and J dropped 2; count of bases not matched to a gene: 3. The CDR3 runs to 14 residues. In DNA, the CDR3 is TGTGCCAGCAGCTACGGGACAGGCAATCAGCCCCAGCATTTT. Translated, it gives CASSYGTGNQPQHF.

The J gene is TRBJ1-3, the V gene TRBV2; the D gene is possibly TRBD1 (5 bases). V dropped 2 bases and J dropped 6 bases, with 14 bases sitting between them. Per the germline V gene, CDR1 is SNHLY and CDR2 is FYNNEI. This CDR3 has 15 amino acids. CDR3 in amino acids: CASSEWVQAENTIYF. The CDR3 region has the DNA TGTGCCAGCAGTGAATGGGTACAGGCGGAAAACACCATATATTTT.

The rearrangement links TRBV3-1 (or the pseudogene TRBV3-2) to TRBJ2-7, with 11 bases that match TRBD2. V shed 1 base and J 3 bases; nucleotides not matched to a gene: 8. The CDR3 covers 17 residues. Germline V gene lookup returns CDR1 LGHDT and CDR2 YNNKEL (reference sequence). The CDR3 here is CASSQGGRLAGSYEQYF. CDR3 nucleotide sequence: TGTGCCAGCAGCCAAGGGGGTCGACTAGCGGGAAGCTACGAGCAGTACTTC.

The rearrangement uses TRBV5-1 and TRBJ1-4; 7 bases line up with TRBD1. The junction had 6 bases not matched to a gene; V was cut back by 5 bases and J by 8 bases. Germline V gene lookup returns CDR1 SGHRS and CDR2 YFSETQ. The CDR3 covers 13 residues. The DNA of the CDR3 is TGCGCCAGCAGGCAGGGGGGGAACGAAAAACTGTTTTTT. Translation gives CASRQGGNEKLFF.

This chain uses TRBV13 with TRBJ2-4; possibly TRBD1 or TRBD2 for D (6 bases each). The CDR3 is 16 residues long. V lost 4 bases, J lost 3 bases, and 16 bases lay in between. CDR1 and CDR2 (germline): PRHDT, FYEKMQ (reference sequence). The CDR3 DNA reads as TGTGCCAGCAGCTCCGTGGGGGCGCGGGGCAAAAACATTCAGTACTTC. Its translation is CASSSVGARGKNIQYF.

The chain joins TRBV7-9 to TRBJ2-7, with D possibly matching TRBD2 (5 bases). The CDR3 extends over 14 amino acids. Germline CDR1 reads SEHNR; CDR2 reads FQNEAQ (reference sequence). Trimming shortened V by 5 bases and J by 3 bases, and 14 bases separated the two germline ends. As DNA, the CDR3 is TGTGCCAGCAGCGGCAGGACTGAGGTCTACGAGCAGTACTTC. Translated: CASSGRTEVYEQYF.

The chain combines TRBV15 with TRBJ1-6; D unclear. V was cut by 3 bases and J by 14 bases, with 17 bases left in between. Looked up from germline, CDR1 is LNHNV and CDR2 is YYDKDF (reference sequence). CDR3 length equals 14 residues. CDR3 region: CATSSQAGRESLHF. CDR3 nucleotide sequence: TGTGCCACCAGCAGTCAGGCAGGTCGCGAGTCCCTCCACTTT.

This chain joins TRBV18 and TRBJ2-7, with 7 bases aligning to TRBD2. After removal of 3 bases from V and 5 bases from J, the junction contained 19 bases not matched to a gene. This CDR3 is 18 amino acids long. Germline V gives CDR1 KGHSH, CDR2 LQKENI. This CDR3 is CASSPARREQFMSHEQYF. The CDR3 nucleotides read TGTGCCAGCTCACCCGCGCGGCGGGAGCAATTCATGTCCCACGAGCAGTACTTC.

This chain links TRBV7-9 with TRBJ1-3; D uncertain. The V and J ends lost 5 bases and 0 bases respectively, with 11 bases between them. Germline lookup yields CDR1 SEHNR and CDR2 FQNEAQ (reference sequence). The CDR3 consists of 15 residues. The CDR3 DNA follows: TGTGCCAGCAGCCCCAAACTGAGCTCTGGAAACACCATATATTTT. Amino acids: CASSPKLSSGNTIYF.

This clone was observed a handful of times. An end of the junction does not agree with germline; a read error may underlie this. The V gene is TRBV28, the J gene TRBJ2-7; D is possibly TRBD1 or TRBD2 (5 bases each). The CDR3 loop spans 9 amino acids. CDR1 MDHEN and CDR2 SYDVKM come from the germline V gene. CDR3 sequence: CASSERGDF. CDR3 nucleotides: TGTGCCAGCAGCGAAAGAGGGGACTTC.

The rearrangement links TRBV12-5 to TRBJ2-3; D possibly corresponds to TRBD2 (5 bases). Germline V gene data show CDR1 as LGHNT and CDR2 as FRNRAP. CDR3 length: 13 residues. The V gene lost 4 bases and the J gene lost 4 bases, with 9 bases spanning the gap. The CDR3 sequence: CASGSSGADTQYF. The DNA of the CDR3 is TGTGCTAGTGGTTCCTCCGGGGCAGATACGCAGTATTTT. The full variable domain, rest sourced from reference TRBV12-5 and TRBJ2-3, is DARVTQTPRHKVTEMGQEVTMRCQPILGHNTVFWYRQTMMQGLELLAYFRNRAPLDDSGMPKDRFSAEMPDATLATLKIQPSEPRDSAVYFCASGSSGADTQYFGPGTRLTVL.

This clone was seen once. J is TRBJ2-3 and V is TRBV27, with D perhaps being TRBD1 or TRBD2 (7 bases each). CDR1 is MNHEY and CDR2 is SMNVEV in the germline V gene (reference sequence). The V end lost 5 bases, the J end lost 2 bases, and 17 bases lay between the germline ends. This CDR3 is built from 16 residues. This CDR3 is CASSPRGGFLTDTQYF. DNA for the CDR3: TGTGCCAGCAGTCCCAGGGGGGGTTTTCTCACAGATACGCAGTATTTT.

The chain employs TRBV4-1 and TRBJ1-6, with 7 bases identical to TRBD1. This CDR3 has 14 amino acids. CDR1 and CDR2 from the germline V gene are MGHRA and YSYEKL. The J segment lost 10 bases and the V segment lost 2 bases, leaving 5 bases of the junction unmatched. The CDR3 coding sequence is TGCGCCAGCAGCCAAACCGACAGGGAATCACCCCTCCACTTT. It codes for CASSQTDRESPLHF.

As regards this clone: As the CDR3 is not closed by the conserved phenylalanine or tryptophan, this likely results from a read error. No DNA is shown, since the ends of the CDR3 on it are uncertain; the CDR3 is the one TCRdb lists. The chain uses TRBV20-1 and TRBJ1-1. The CDR3 spans 12 residues, counting both ends. CDR1 DFQATT and CDR2 SNEGSKA come from the germline V gene (reference sequence). The chain's CDR3 is CSASAGPRFIGI.

The gene calls are TRBV5-5 and TRBJ2-5; maybe TRBD1 (6 bases). Germline loops: CDR1 SGHKS, CDR2 YYEKEE (reference sequence). The CDR3 sequence is 14 residues long. V lost 4 bases, J lost 3 bases, and 13 bases lay in between. The CDR3 coding sequence is TGTGCCAGCAGCGGCGGACAGATCGAAGAGACCCAGTACTTC. Its protein is CASSGGQIEETQYF.

V and J are TRBV2 and TRBJ2-4; D uncertain. Germline CDR1 and CDR2: SNHLY and FYNNEI. The CDR3 is 12 residues long. V gave up 7 bases and J gave up 6 bases, with 10 bases separating them. The CDR3 bases are TGTGCCAGCACTAACGACGCAAACATTCAGTACTTC. Protein sequence: CASTNDANIQYF.